Described below is a single T cell receptor (beta chain) sequence and its context. Its specificity is not known. This sample is part of a study of T cell responses to AZD1222 COVID-19 vaccine. Study-wide results and limits: Only a handful of people who got AZD1222 tested seropositive at baseline. Compared with day 0, the breadth and depth of the Spike-specific TCR repertoire rose significantly after two doses of AZD1222. Repertoire samples came only from after the peak T cell response. Spike-spanning, vaccine-associated CD4 TCRs were dominant at 160-218 and 743-854.

TCRdb's copy holds only in-frame clones and misses some; the assay was immunoSEQ multiplex PCR. This sample has 130,000 or so clones, with 80% to 95% found just once. V was cut by 1 base and J by 2 bases, with 10 bases left in between. The CDR3 extends over 15 amino acids. Germline lookup yields CDR1 SGHTA and CDR2 FQGNSA. The genes are TRBV7-2 and TRBJ2-3, with no clear D. The sequenced sample was peripheral blood, obtained 28 days after the second dose of the MenACWY control vaccine. The receptor comes from an adult who received the MenACWY meningococcal vaccine as a control. CDR3 residues: CASSLVGTYTDTQYF. CDR3 nucleotide sequence: TGTGCCAGCAGCTTAGTAGGTACCTACACAGATACGCAGTATTTT.